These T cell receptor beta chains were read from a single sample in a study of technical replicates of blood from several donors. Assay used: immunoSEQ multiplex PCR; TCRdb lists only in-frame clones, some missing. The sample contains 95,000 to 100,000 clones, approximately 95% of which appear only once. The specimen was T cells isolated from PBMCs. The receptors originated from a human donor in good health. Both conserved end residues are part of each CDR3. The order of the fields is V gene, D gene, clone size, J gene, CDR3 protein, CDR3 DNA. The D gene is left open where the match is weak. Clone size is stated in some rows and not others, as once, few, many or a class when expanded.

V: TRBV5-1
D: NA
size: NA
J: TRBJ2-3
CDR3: CASSPVPTDTQYF
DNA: TGCGCCAGCAGCCCAGTCCCCACAGATACGCAGTATTTT

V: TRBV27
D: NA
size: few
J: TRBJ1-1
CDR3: CASSSAWGVNTEAFF
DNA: TGTGCCAGCAGTTCAGCATGGGGGGTGAACACTGAAGCTTTCTTT

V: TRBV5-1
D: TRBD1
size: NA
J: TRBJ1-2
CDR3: CASSSGQPANYGYTF
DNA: TGCGCCAGCAGCTCGGGACAGCCAGCTAACTATGGCTACACCTTC

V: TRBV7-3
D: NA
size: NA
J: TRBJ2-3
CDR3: CASSPQGGGLRTDTQYF
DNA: TGTGCCAGCAGCCCCCAGGGAGGGGGGCTCCGCACAGATACGCAGTATTTT

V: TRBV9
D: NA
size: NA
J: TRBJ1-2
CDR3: CASSVAEAGGYTF
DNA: TGTGCCAGCAGCGTAGCTGAGGCGGGTGGCTACACCTTC

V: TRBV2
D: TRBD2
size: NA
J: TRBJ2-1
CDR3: CASTFSGRRGNEQFF
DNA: TGTGCCAGCACCTTTAGCGGGAGGAGGGGCAATGAGCAGTTCTTC

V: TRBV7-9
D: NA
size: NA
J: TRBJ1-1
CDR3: CASSTDIKNTEAFF
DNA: TGTGCCAGCAGCACGGACATTAAGAACACTGAAGCTTTCTTT

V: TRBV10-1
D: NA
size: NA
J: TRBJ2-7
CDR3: CASTSGTAPNEQYF
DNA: TGCGCCAGCACCTCAGGGACTGCTCCTAACGAGCAGTACTTC

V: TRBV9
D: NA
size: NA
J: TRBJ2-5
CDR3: CASSSLEKETQYF
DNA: TGTGCCAGCAGCTCACTCGAAAAAGAGACCCAGTACTTC

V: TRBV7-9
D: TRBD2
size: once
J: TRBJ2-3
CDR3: CASSPPLPSGRTDTQYF
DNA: TGTGCCAGCAGCCCCCCCCTACCTAGCGGCCGCACAGATACGCAGTATTTT

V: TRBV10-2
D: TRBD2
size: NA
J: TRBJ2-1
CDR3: CASSESGGALFYNEQFF
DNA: TGCGCCAGCAGTGAGAGCGGGGGGGCCTTGTTTTACAATGAGCAGTTCTTC

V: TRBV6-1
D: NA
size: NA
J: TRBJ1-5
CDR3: CASSDDWSQPQHF
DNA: TGTGCCAGCAGTGATGATTGGAGTCAGCCCCAGCATTTT

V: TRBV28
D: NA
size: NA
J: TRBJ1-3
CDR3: CASREDSRNTIYF
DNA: TGTGCCAGCAGAGAGGACAGCCGGAACACCATATATTTT

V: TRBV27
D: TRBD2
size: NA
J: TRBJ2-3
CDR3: CASRPTSGRLPDTQYF
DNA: TGTGCCAGCAGACCGACTAGCGGGAGGTTGCCAGATACGCAGTATTTT

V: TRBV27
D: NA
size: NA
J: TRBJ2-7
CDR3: CASTRSGSSYEQYF
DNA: TGTGCCAGCACCCGTAGCGGAAGCTCCTACGAGCAGTACTTC

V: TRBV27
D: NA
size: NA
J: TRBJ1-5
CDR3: CASSRQGPDQPQHF
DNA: TGTGCCAGCAGTCGTCAGGGGCCCGATCAGCCCCAGCATTTT

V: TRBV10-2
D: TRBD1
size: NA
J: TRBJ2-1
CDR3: CASSTGGSYNEQFF
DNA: TGCGCCAGCTCCACAGGGGGTTCCTACAATGAGCAGTTCTTC

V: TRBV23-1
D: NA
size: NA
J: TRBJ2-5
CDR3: CASSHLTVPGQETQYF
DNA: TGCGCCAGCAGTCACCTAACAGTTCCGGGACAAGAGACCCAGTACTTC

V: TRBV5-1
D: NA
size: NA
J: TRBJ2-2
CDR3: CASSHDRTGELFF
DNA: TGCGCCAGCAGCCACGACAGGACCGGGGAGCTGTTTTTT

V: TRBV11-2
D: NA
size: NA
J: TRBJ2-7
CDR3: CASSLGRVAYEQYF
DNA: TGTGCCAGCAGCTTAGGGCGGGTGGCATACGAGCAGTACTTC

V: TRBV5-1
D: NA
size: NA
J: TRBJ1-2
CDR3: CASSTSTGRTIYGYTF
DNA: TGCGCCAGCAGCACCTCGACAGGTAGGACGATCTATGGCTACACCTTC

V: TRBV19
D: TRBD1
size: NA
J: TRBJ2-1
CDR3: CASSEDRANEQFF
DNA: TGTGCCAGTAGTGAGGACAGGGCCAATGAGCAGTTCTTC

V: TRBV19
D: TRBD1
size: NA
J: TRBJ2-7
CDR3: CASSARQGTYEQYF
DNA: TGTGCCAGTAGTGCCAGACAGGGCACCTACGAGCAGTACTTC

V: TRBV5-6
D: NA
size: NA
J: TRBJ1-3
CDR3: CASSLKSQGGNTIYF
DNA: TGTGCCAGCAGCTTGAAATCACAGGGCGGAAACACCATATATTTT

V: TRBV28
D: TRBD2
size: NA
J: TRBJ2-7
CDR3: CASMGTSGVNSYEQYF
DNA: TGTGCCAGCATGGGGACTAGCGGGGTAAACTCCTACGAGCAGTACTTC

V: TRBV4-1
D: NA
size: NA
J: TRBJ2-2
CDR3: CASSQAGLNTGELFF
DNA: TGCGCCAGCAGCCAAGCTGGACTAAACACCGGGGAGCTGTTTTTT

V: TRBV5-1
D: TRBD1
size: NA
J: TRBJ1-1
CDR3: CASRWQGAAGDTEAFF
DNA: TGCGCCAGCAGGTGGCAGGGGGCCGCGGGGGACACTGAAGCTTTCTTT

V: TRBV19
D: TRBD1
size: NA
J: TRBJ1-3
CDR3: CASSLTWTGAYTIYF
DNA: TGTGCCAGTAGCCTGACCTGGACAGGGGCTTACACCATATATTTT

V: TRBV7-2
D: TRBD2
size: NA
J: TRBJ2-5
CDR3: CASSMSSGSAETQYF
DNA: TGTGCCAGCAGCATGTCTAGCGGGAGTGCTGAGACCCAGTACTTC

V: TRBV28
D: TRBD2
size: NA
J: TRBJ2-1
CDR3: CASSQLSGRAYNEQFF
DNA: TGTGCCAGCAGCCAACTGAGCGGGAGGGCATACAATGAGCAGTTCTTC

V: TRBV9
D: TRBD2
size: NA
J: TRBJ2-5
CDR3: CASSPPSGGQETQYF
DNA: TGTGCCAGCAGCCCTCCTAGCGGGGGGCAAGAGACCCAGTACTTC

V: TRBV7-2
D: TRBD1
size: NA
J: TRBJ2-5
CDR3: CASSSGQGGWETQYF
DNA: TGTGCCAGCAGCTCTGGACAGGGGGGGTGGGAGACCCAGTACTTC

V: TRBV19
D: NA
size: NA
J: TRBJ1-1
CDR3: CASAQGPHTEAFF
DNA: TGTGCCAGCGCTCAGGGGCCGCACACTGAAGCTTTCTTT

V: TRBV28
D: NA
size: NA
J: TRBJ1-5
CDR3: CASSQNQPQHF
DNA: TGTGCCAGCAGCCAGAATCAGCCCCAGCATTTT

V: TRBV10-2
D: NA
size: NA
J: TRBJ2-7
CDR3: CASSESAIRNEQYF
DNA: TGCGCCAGCAGTGAGAGCGCGATCCGGAACGAGCAGTACTTC

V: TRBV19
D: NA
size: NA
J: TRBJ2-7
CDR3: CASSEWGPSSYEQYF
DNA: TGTGCCAGTAGTGAGTGGGGGCCTAGCTCCTACGAGCAGTACTTC

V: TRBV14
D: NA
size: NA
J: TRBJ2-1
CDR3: CASSQDPGTANEQFF
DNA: TGTGCCAGCAGCCAAGACCCCGGGACTGCCAATGAGCAGTTCTTC

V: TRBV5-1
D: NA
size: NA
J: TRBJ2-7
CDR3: CASSLLQGYEQYF
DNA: TGCGCCAGCAGCTTGTTGCAGGGCTACGAGCAGTACTTC

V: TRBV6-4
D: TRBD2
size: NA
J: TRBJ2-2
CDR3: CASSDSRLASGELFF
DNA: TGTGCCAGCAGTGACTCAAGACTAGCCTCCGGGGAGCTGTTTTTT

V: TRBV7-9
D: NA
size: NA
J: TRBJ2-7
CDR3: CASSRWPDSYEQYF
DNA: TGTGCCAGCAGCCGATGGCCAGACTCCTACGAGCAGTACTTC

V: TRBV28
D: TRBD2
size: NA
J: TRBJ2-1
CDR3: CASSNSGSSSYNEQFF
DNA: TGTGCCAGCAGTAATAGCGGGAGTAGTTCCTACAATGAGCAGTTCTTC

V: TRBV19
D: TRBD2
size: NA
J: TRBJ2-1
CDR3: CASSGRTSGRGYEQFF
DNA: TGTGCCAGTAGTGGACGGACTAGCGGGAGAGGCTATGAGCAGTTCTTC

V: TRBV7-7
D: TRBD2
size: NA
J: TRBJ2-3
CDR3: CASSFWLAGGEDTQYF
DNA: TGTGCTAGCAGCTTTTGGCTAGCGGGGGGAGAGGATACGCAGTATTTT

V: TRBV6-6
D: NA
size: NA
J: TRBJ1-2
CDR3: CASSYAHSPLGYTF
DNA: TGTGCCAGCAGTTACGCACACAGCCCCCTAGGCTACACCTTC

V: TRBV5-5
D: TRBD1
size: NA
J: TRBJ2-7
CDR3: CASSSTGSEQYF
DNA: TGTGCCAGCAGTTCGACAGGGAGCGAGCAGTACTTC

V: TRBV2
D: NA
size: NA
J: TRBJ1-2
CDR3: CASSELAGNYGYTF
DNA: TGTGCCAGCAGTGAATTGGCAGGGAACTATGGCTACACCTTC

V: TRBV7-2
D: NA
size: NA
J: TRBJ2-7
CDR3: CASSLGGLALYEQYF
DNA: TGTGCCAGCAGCTTAGGTGGGCTAGCGTTATACGAGCAGTACTTC

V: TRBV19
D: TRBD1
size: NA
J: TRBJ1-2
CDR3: CAGSTGGGGLYGYTF
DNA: TGTGCCGGATCAACAGGGGGCGGGGGTCTCTATGGCTACACCTTC

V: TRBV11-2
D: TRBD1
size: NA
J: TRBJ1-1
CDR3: CASRHGQGAGEAFF
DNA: TGTGCCAGCAGACATGGACAGGGGGCGGGTGAAGCTTTCTTT

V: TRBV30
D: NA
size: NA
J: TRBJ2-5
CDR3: CAWSLSGGVGGETQYF
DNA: TGTGCCTGGAGTTTGTCGGGGGGCGTAGGCGGGGAGACCCAGTACTTC

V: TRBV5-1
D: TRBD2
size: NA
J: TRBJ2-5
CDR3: CASSLGELAGGPDRETQYF
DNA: TGCGCCAGCAGCTTGGGGGAACTAGCGGGGGGGCCGGATCGAGAGACCCAGTACTTC

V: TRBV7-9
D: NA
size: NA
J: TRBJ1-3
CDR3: CASSLGTNGNTIYF
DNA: TGTGCCAGCAGCTTGGGGACAAACGGAAACACCATATATTTT

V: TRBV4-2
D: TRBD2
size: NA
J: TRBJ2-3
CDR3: CASSQEPRRGLAADTQYF
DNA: TGTGCCAGCAGCCAAGAACCGCGGCGGGGACTAGCAGCAGATACGCAGTATTTT

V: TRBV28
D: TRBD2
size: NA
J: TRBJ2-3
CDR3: CASSFITSGATDTQYF
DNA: TGTGCCAGCAGTTTTATAACTAGCGGGGCCACAGATACGCAGTATTTT

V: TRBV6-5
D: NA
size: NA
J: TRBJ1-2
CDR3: CASSYGGGSGSRGYTF
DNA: TGTGCCAGCAGTTACGGCGGGGGATCTGGCAGTAGGGGCTACACCTTC

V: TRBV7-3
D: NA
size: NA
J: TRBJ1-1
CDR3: CASSLSQGIEAFF
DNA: TGTGCCAGCAGCTTATCCCAGGGGATTGAAGCTTTCTTT

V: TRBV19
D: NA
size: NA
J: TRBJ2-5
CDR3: CASRNHLGGAETQYF
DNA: TGTGCCAGTAGGAATCATCTGGGGGGGGCGGAGACCCAGTACTTC

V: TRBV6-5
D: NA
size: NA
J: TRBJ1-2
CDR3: CASAAGNYGYTF
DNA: TGTGCCTCAGCGGCAGGAAACTATGGCTACACCTTC

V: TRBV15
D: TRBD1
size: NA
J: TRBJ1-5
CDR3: CATSGGNQPQHF
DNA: TGTGCCACCTCAGGGGGGAATCAGCCCCAGCATTTT